The rows below give T cell receptor beta chains drawn from one sample of a study of PD-1 blockade in classical Hodgkin lymphoma. Clones were read by immunoSEQ multiplex PCR, and TCRdb kept only the in-frame ones, dropping some. The sample lists around 66,000 clones, 70% to 80% occurring once. Material: peripheral blood mononuclear cells (PBMCs), obtained before the second cycle of nivolumab. The receptor set was obtained from a human donor with classical Hodgkin lymphoma. CDR3s leave out the opening cysteine and the closing phenylalanine or tryptophan. Fields, in order: V gene, CDR3 protein.

V gene: TRBV19
CDR3 protein: ASSIGEETQY

V gene: TRBV6-6
CDR3 protein: ASSYSDRGRETQY

V gene: TRBV30
CDR3 protein: AWSVSGTLNTEAF

V gene: TRBV7-9
CDR3 protein: ASSFSGSEQY

V gene: TRBV2
CDR3 protein: ASSLTGPPQ

V gene: TRBV15
CDR3 protein: ATSRDFDTQY

V gene: TRBV6-5
CDR3 protein: ASSGQASLSYEQY

V gene: TRBV12-5
CDR3 protein: ASPLDREQPQH

V gene: TRBV19
CDR3 protein: ASSPQLGGGYNEQF

V gene: TRBV6-4
CDR3 protein: AHLRDTSNEKLF

V gene: TRBV5-6
CDR3 protein: ASSYGPIQY

V gene: TRBV19
CDR3 protein: ASTAGAGARTGELF

V gene: TRBV19
CDR3 protein: ASSSRTETQY

V gene: TRBV7-9
CDR3 protein: ASSQTTGTGIGKLF

V gene: TRBV7-3
CDR3 protein: ASSPSSNTEAF

V gene: TRBV5-8
CDR3 protein: ASKTGGAGNQPQH

V gene: TRBV29-1
CDR3 protein: SVESEPGELF

V gene: TRBV6-1
CDR3 protein: ASSEAHTLNTEAF

V gene: TRBV19
CDR3 protein: ASRSQEGANYGYT

V gene: TRBV29-1
CDR3 protein: SVEDGFLTDTQY

V gene: TRBV6-1
CDR3 protein: ASSEGPSSYEQY

V gene: TRBV2
CDR3 protein: ASRRLQETQY

V gene: TRBV5-1
CDR3 protein: ASSATGGESTEAF

V gene: TRBV9
CDR3 protein: ASSPTQTGANEKLF

V gene: TRBV23-1
CDR3 protein: ASSPMGRVPYGYT

V gene: TRBV18
CDR3 protein: ASSPSNGELF

V gene: TRBV9
CDR3 protein: ASSEGLVNTEAF

V gene: TRBV7-2
CDR3 protein: ASSRSGGRSYNEQF

V gene: TRBV6-5
CDR3 protein: ASSYTWTASTEAF

V gene: TRBV5-6
CDR3 protein: ASSLRGYGYT

V gene: TRBV6-1
CDR3 protein: ASKRLPGETQY

V gene: TRBV6-4
CDR3 protein: ASRGDTLSSGYT

V gene: TRBV6-7
CDR3 protein: ASSYHHRGAV

V gene: TRBV28
CDR3 protein: ASSPLQLSSTDTQY

V gene: TRBV11-2
CDR3 protein: ASSTWTGAREQY

V gene: TRBV19
CDR3 protein: ASSLLSAGSIAKNIQY

V gene: TRBV9
CDR3 protein: ASSAQTGMNEQY

V gene: TRBV12-5
CDR3 protein: ASGSSLPGYVTEAF

V gene: TRBV6-5
CDR3 protein: ASSGRTGFTYEQY

V gene: TRBV5-4
CDR3 protein: ASSIGGAISDTQY

V gene: TRBV6-5
CDR3 protein: ASSLSGTDTGELF

V gene: TRBV6-4
CDR3 protein: ASSDSGGGARNTQY

V gene: TRBV19
CDR3 protein: ASSTWADRSGNTIY

V gene: TRBV6-5
CDR3 protein: AGSHPTETQY

V gene: TRBV7-9
CDR3 protein: AGDRGTDTEAF

V gene: TRBV6-6
CDR3 protein: ASRSTATAVGEKLF

V gene: TRBV28
CDR3 protein: ASTQTVTSSPYEQY

V gene: TRBV5-1
CDR3 protein: ASSLGDDAGNTEAF

V gene: TRBV19
CDR3 protein: ASSVGQVPGELF

V gene: TRBV29-1
CDR3 protein: SGYSRNTEAF

V gene: TRBV7-7
CDR3 protein: ASSQGLAEGDEQF

V gene: TRBV28
CDR3 protein: ASSSRTKRSTDTQY

V gene: TRBV2
CDR3 protein: ASILQGSNTEAF

V gene: TRBV5-4
CDR3 protein: ASSQRQISGANVLT

V gene: TRBV28
CDR3 protein: ASARAARSGTGELF

V gene: TRBV25-1
CDR3 protein: ASSGFTRNEQF

V gene: TRBV5-8
CDR3 protein: ASSLADGLAGVGF

V gene: TRBV7-9
CDR3 protein: ASSLYGGGTDTQY

V gene: TRBV7-3
CDR3 protein: ASSLGTGAF

V gene: TRBV7-8
CDR3 protein: ASSLWDTQY